These 4 T cell receptor beta chains came from one sample sequenced in a study of T-cell reconstitution after alpha-beta-depleted transplantation in children. For TCRbeta, the library was prepared with unique molecular identifiers. One entry per CDR3 protein, called by TCRdb with MiXCR from the PCR reads. The sample has 900,000 or so distinct CDR3 sequences; roughly 15% are singletons. The input for sequencing was PBMCs, mostly from graft donor cells, taken 360 days after TCRalphabeta/CD19-depleted stem cell transplant. The receptors were sampled from a male patient younger than 18 who had a stem cell transplant for acute lymphoblastic leukemia, so the T cells may come from the graft donor.

The chain links TRBV5-1 to TRBJ2-7; possibly TRBD2 for D (6 bases). Germline assignment: CDR1 SGHRS and CDR2 YFSETQ. CDR3 length: 15 residues. The ends were cut back, 5 bases at V and 2 bases at J, with 17 bases in the middle. CDR3 residues: CASSRLAVNTYEQYF. The CDR3 DNA sequence: TGCGCCAGCAGTCGGTTAGCGGTTAATACCTACGAGCAGTACTTC.

Only a few counts were recorded for this clonotype. The V gene is TRBV27, the J gene TRBJ1-5; D ambiguous. Germline V CDR1 and CDR2: MNHEY, SMNVEV (reference sequence). This CDR3 is 14 amino acids long. V was pared by 5 bases and J by 3 bases, with 11 bases between. The CDR3 sequence: CASSPRLYNQPQHF. The CDR3 nucleotides read TGTGCCAGCAGTCCCCGGTTATACAATCAGCCCCAGCATTTT.

This clonotype occurred a few times. This chain links TRBV7-9 with TRBJ1-5; no firm D call. The germline gives CDR1 SEHNR, CDR2 FQNEAQ (reference sequence). The CDR3 contains 13 residues. Trimming left V 5 bases short and J 0 bases short, with 5 bases between. The CDR3 nucleotides are TGTGCCAGCAGCGAGTATAGCAATCAGCCCCAGCATTTT. It is translated as CASSEYSNQPQHF.

This clonotype was seen many times. The chain joins TRBV28 to TRBJ2-3; D not resolved. V lost 7 bases and J lost 1, with 3 bases in between. This CDR3 is built from 11 residues. The germline V gene has CDR1 MDHEN and CDR2 SYDVKM. The CDR3 sequence: CASTGTDTQYF. In DNA, the CDR3 is TGTGCCAGCACCGGCACAGATACGCAGTATTTT.